This TCR beta chain was retrieved from a study of shared clonotypes between healthy human individuals. As for the study in general: Per donor, three plates held CD4 naive cells, three held CD4 memory, two held CD8 naive and one held CD8 memory.

This clone was counted a few times. What it recognizes is unknown. This table comes from immunoSEQ multiplex PCR, and its TCRdb copy is limited to in-frame clones, with some not included. There are about 960,000 clones in the sample; approximately 80% occur only once, and approximately 1.5% lies in the top ten. Overall study findings and caveats: In this cohort, only blood was sampled, and tissue repertoires likely differ.

The sequencing input was memory CD4+ T cells sorted from blood. The subset: CD45RA-negative fraction. The receptor was derived from a man in his late teens or twenties in good health.

CDR3 nucleotides: TGTGCCTGGAGTACTCCAGGGATCTCCTATAATTCACCCCTCCACTTT. Its translation: CAWSTPGISYNSPLHF. This chain connects TRBV30 to TRBJ1-6; possible D gene TRBD1, 5 bases. CDR3 length equals 16 residues. The germline V and J ends were trimmed by 2 bases and 0 bases, with 11 bases remaining between them. CDR1 and CDR2 from the germline V gene are GTSNPN and SVGIG (reference sequence).